A selection of T cell receptor beta chains follows, all from one sample in a study of T and B cells in COVID-19 patients. Each CDR3 protein is one row after TCRdb ran MiXCR on the multiplex PCR reads. The sample has approximately 10,000 distinct CDR3 sequences, roughly 30% seen once; the top ten hold 28%. Sequenced input: blood. All receptors derive from a human donor who had recovered from COVID-19. Each CDR3 is given with its conserved first and last residue. Fields, in order: CDR3 DNA, CDR3 protein, clone size, V gene, D gene, CDR3 length, J gene. D genes are given only for firm matches. Clone size, where shown, is once, few, many, or a class for clones that have expanded.

DNA: TGTGCCAGCAGCGGGCGGGACCGTAGAGCTGGTGGCTACACCTTC
CDR3: CASSGRDRRAGGYTF
size: few
V: TRBV13
D: NA
length: 15
J: TRBJ1-2

DNA: TGCAGCGTCGGGACTAGCGGGGAGCTGTTTTTT
CDR3: CSVGTSGELFF
size: NA
V: TRBV29-1
D: TRBD2
length: 11
J: TRBJ2-2

DNA: TGTGCCAGCAGTTCTCTACCGATACAGGGGAGGGCTTTCTTT
CDR3: CASSSLPIQGRAFF
size: NA
V: TRBV27
D: TRBD1
length: 14
J: TRBJ1-1

DNA: TGTGCCATCAGTGGGCCGTCATATGGCTACACCTTC
CDR3: CAISGPSYGYTF
size: NA
V: TRBV10-3
D: NA
length: 12
J: TRBJ1-2

DNA: TGTGCCAGCTCACCTACAGGTGACAATCAGCCCCAGCATTTT
CDR3: CASSPTGDNQPQHF
size: few
V: TRBV18
D: NA
length: 14
J: TRBJ1-5

DNA: TGTGCCAGCAGTTCCGGGACAGGGGTGAAAGGCTACACCTTC
CDR3: CASSSGTGVKGYTF
size: NA
V: TRBV28
D: TRBD1
length: 14
J: TRBJ1-2

DNA: TGTGCCGGTGCATCTAGCACAGATACGCAGTATTTT
CDR3: CAGASSTDTQYF
size: few
V: TRBV6-1
D: NA
length: 12
J: TRBJ2-3

DNA: TGTGCCAGCAGCTTAGGAAAAGGGCCCTACACTGAAGCTTTCTTT
CDR3: CASSLGKGPYTEAFF
size: NA
V: TRBV7-6
D: NA
length: 15
J: TRBJ1-1

DNA: TGTGCCAGCAGCTTGCAAACTAGCGGGAGTCCTCGGTTGCTGTTTTTT
CDR3: CASSLQTSGSPRLLFF
size: NA
V: TRBV7-2
D: TRBD2
length: 16
J: TRBJ2-2

DNA: TGTGCCAGCAGTCTAGCGGGGGGGACAGATACGCAGTATTTT
CDR3: CASSLAGGTDTQYF
size: NA
V: TRBV11-1
D: TRBD2
length: 14
J: TRBJ2-3

DNA: TGTGCCAGCAGCGGTGGACTAGCGGGAGTGAGGCTTCACGAGCAGTACTTC
CDR3: CASSGGLAGVRLHEQYF
size: many
V: TRBV6-5
D: TRBD2
length: 17
J: TRBJ2-7

DNA: TGTGCCAGCCCGCCCCCCACAGGGGGGGTGGATGGCTACACCTTC
CDR3: CASPPPTGGVDGYTF
size: NA
V: TRBV27
D: TRBD1
length: 15
J: TRBJ1-2

DNA: TGTGCCAGCTCACCTGTAGCGGGAGGCTCTATAAGATACAATGAGCAGTTCTTC
CDR3: CASSPVAGGSIRYNEQFF
size: many
V: TRBV18
D: TRBD2
length: 18
J: TRBJ2-1

DNA: TGTGCCAGTAGTCCTCTCAGGGGGACTAGCGGGAGAAGGGATACGCAGTATTTT
CDR3: CASSPLRGTSGRRDTQYF
size: medium-sized
V: TRBV19
D: TRBD2
length: 18
J: TRBJ2-3

DNA: TGTGCCAGCAGACTAGAGGGGGGAAACACCATATATTTT
CDR3: CASRLEGGNTIYF
size: NA
V: TRBV12-3/TRBV12-4
D: NA
length: 13
J: TRBJ1-3

DNA: TGTGCCAGCAGCTTGTTGGGCTCCTACAATGAGCAGTTCTTC
CDR3: CASSLLGSYNEQFF
size: few
V: TRBV11-1
D: NA
length: 14
J: TRBJ2-1

DNA: TGTGCCAGCAGTACGCATGGTGGAACTTTCTATGGCTACACCTTC
CDR3: CASSTHGGTFYGYTF
size: NA
V: TRBV12-3/TRBV12-4
D: NA
length: 15
J: TRBJ1-2

DNA: TGTGCCAGCAGTTACGCTTTCCTAGCCAGCGGGTACAATGAGCAGTTCTTC
CDR3: CASSYAFLASGYNEQFF
size: many
V: TRBV6-5
D: NA
length: 17
J: TRBJ2-1

DNA: TGTGCCAGCAGTCCCCGGCGGGGTAGCAATCAGCCCCAGCATTTT
CDR3: CASSPRRGSNQPQHF
size: few
V: TRBV6-2/TRBV6-3
D: NA
length: 15
J: TRBJ1-5

DNA: TGTGCCAGTAGTATCCAGACTCAGACGGAGACCCAGTACTTC
CDR3: CASSIQTQTETQYF
size: medium-sized
V: TRBV19
D: NA
length: 14
J: TRBJ2-5

DNA: TGTGCCAGCAGTTTAGGACAAAAAAAGGCAGCTTTCTTT
CDR3: CASSLGQKKAAFF
size: few
V: TRBV12-3/TRBV12-4
D: NA
length: 13
J: TRBJ1-1

DNA: TGTGCCAGCAGTTACTCGAGTATCGGGCAATTAGCCGGGGAGCTGTTTTTT
CDR3: CASSYSSIGQLAGELFF
size: few
V: TRBV6-6
D: NA
length: 17
J: TRBJ2-2

DNA: TGCGCCAGCAGCACGGGCCGGAGGCCCACTGAAGCTTTCTTT
CDR3: CASSTGRRPTEAFF
size: NA
V: TRBV11-1
D: NA
length: 14
J: TRBJ1-1

DNA: TGTGCCAGCAGCTTAGATTGGGGTCCAGGGCGGGGCTCCTACAATGAGCAGTTCTTC
CDR3: CASSLDWGPGRGSYNEQFF
size: NA
V: TRBV11-2
D: NA
length: 19
J: TRBJ2-1

DNA: TGTGCCAGCAGCCAAGATTCTAGTTTCAATGAGCAGTTCTTC
CDR3: CASSQDSSFNEQFF
size: few
V: TRBV4-2
D: NA
length: 14
J: TRBJ2-1

DNA: TGTGCCAGCAGACGACAGGGGGCCCGCACAGATACGCAGTATTTT
CDR3: CASRRQGARTDTQYF
size: NA
V: TRBV6-6
D: TRBD1
length: 15
J: TRBJ2-3

DNA: TGTGCCAGCAGCACCAGGGGGCGCCTAGAGGGAATGGATACGCAGTATTTT
CDR3: CASSTRGRLEGMDTQYF
size: once
V: TRBV6-5
D: TRBD1
length: 17
J: TRBJ2-3

DNA: TGTGCCAGTATGGGGACTTGGGCGGGAGGCGATGAGCAGTTCTTC
CDR3: CASMGTWAGGDEQFF
size: medium-sized
V: TRBV19
D: TRBD2
length: 15
J: TRBJ2-1

DNA: TGTGCCAGCAGCACCCCGGCGGGACCCAAGGGTGAGCAGTTCTTC
CDR3: CASSTPAGPKGEQFF
size: few
V: TRBV6-2/TRBV6-3
D: NA
length: 15
J: TRBJ2-1

DNA: TGTGCCTGGAGGGTCCCCCGGGGCTCTCCTAATGAGCAGTTCTTC
CDR3: CAWRVPRGSPNEQFF
size: few
V: TRBV30
D: NA
length: 15
J: TRBJ2-1

DNA: TGTGCCAGCAGCCCCAGGGGTCCTGAAGCTTTCTTT
CDR3: CASSPRGPEAFF
size: medium-sized
V: TRBV11-3
D: NA
length: 12
J: TRBJ1-1

DNA: TGTGCCAGCAGTTACTCTCGTGCAGGATCGCAGGGTGAGCAGTTCTTC
CDR3: CASSYSRAGSQGEQFF
size: NA
V: TRBV6-2/TRBV6-3
D: NA
length: 16
J: TRBJ2-1

DNA: TGTGCCAGCAGTTTAAGGGCGGGCCCACCCTTCTACAATGAGCAGTTCTTC
CDR3: CASSLRAGPPFYNEQFF
size: few
V: TRBV12-3/TRBV12-4
D: NA
length: 17
J: TRBJ2-1

DNA: TGCGCCAGCAGCTTTGCCAGCAGCTCCTACGAGCAGTACTTC
CDR3: CASSFASSSYEQYF
size: few
V: TRBV5-1
D: NA
length: 14
J: TRBJ2-7

DNA: TGTGCCTGGAGGGGGGGCCGTACGTCTGGAAACACCATATATTTT
CDR3: CAWRGGRTSGNTIYF
size: NA
V: TRBV30
D: NA
length: 15
J: TRBJ1-3

DNA: TGTGCCAGCAGTGGATCCCGGGCCGAGAACACTGAAGCTTTCTTT
CDR3: CASSGSRAENTEAFF
size: NA
V: TRBV6-2/TRBV6-3
D: NA
length: 15
J: TRBJ1-1

DNA: TGCAGCGTCTCCGGGACAGGGGACACCGGGGAGCTGTTTTTT
CDR3: CSVSGTGDTGELFF
size: NA
V: TRBV29-1
D: TRBD1
length: 14
J: TRBJ2-2

DNA: TGTGCCAGCAGTTTTACAGGGTCCCCCCAAGAGACCCAGTACTTC
CDR3: CASSFTGSPQETQYF
size: few
V: TRBV12-3/TRBV12-4
D: NA
length: 15
J: TRBJ2-5

DNA: TGTGCCAGCAGCTCCGCTAGGGGACTCCTTCGTACTGGGCAGTTCTTC
CDR3: CASSSARGLLRTGQFF
size: medium-sized
V: TRBV11-3
D: NA
length: 16
J: TRBJ2-1

DNA: TGTGCCAGTAGCTGGGTCGGGGCTAGCGGGATCAATGAGCAGTTCTTC
CDR3: CASSWVGASGINEQFF
size: NA
V: TRBV19
D: TRBD2
length: 16
J: TRBJ2-1